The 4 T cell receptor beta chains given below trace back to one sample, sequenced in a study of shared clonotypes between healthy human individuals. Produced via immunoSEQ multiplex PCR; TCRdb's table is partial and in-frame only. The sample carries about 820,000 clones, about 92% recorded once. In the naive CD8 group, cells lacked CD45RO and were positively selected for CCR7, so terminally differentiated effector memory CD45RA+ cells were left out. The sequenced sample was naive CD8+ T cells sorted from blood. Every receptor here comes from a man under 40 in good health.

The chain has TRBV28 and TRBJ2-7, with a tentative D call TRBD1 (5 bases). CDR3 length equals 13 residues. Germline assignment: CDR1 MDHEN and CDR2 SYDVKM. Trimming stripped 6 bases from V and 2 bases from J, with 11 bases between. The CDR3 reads CASRAGHAYEQYF. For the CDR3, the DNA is TGTGCCAGCAGAGCTGGACATGCCTACGAGCAGTACTTC.

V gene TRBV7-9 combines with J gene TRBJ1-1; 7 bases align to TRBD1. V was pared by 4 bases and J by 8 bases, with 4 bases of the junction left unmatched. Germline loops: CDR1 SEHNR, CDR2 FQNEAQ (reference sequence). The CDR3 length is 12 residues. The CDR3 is CASSSPGQEAFF. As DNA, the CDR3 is TGTGCCAGCAGCTCGCCGGGACAGGAAGCTTTCTTT.

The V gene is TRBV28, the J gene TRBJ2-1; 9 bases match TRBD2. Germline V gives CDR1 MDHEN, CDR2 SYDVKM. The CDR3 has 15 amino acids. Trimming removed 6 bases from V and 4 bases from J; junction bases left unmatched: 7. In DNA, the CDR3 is TGTGCCAGCAGACAGACTAGCGGCCTTTACAATGAGCAGTTCTTC. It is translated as CASRQTSGLYNEQFF.

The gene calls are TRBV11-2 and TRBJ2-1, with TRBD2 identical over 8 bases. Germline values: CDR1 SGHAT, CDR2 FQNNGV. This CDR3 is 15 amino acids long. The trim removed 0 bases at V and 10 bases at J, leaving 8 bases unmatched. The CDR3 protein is CASSLELAGPNEQFF. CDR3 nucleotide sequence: TGTGCCAGCAGCTTAGAGCTAGCGGGCCCCAACGAGCAGTTCTTC.